These 25 T cell receptor beta chains were sequenced from one sample in a study of cytomegalovirus exposure and HLA in healthy donors. 60 Vbeta and 13 Jbeta primers were used in PCR. The assay was immunoSEQ multiplex PCR, and TCRdb's table has in-frame clones only and misses some. The table shows about 140,000 clones, with around 82% occurring only once. Sequenced material: PBMCs. The receptor set was obtained from a man aged 35-49 years in good health and CMV-seropositive.

This clone has just one count. The chain is built from TRBV30 and TRBJ2-2; 11 positions agree with TRBD2. CDR1 and CDR2 (germline): GTSNPN, SVGIG (reference sequence). The ends lost 0 bases at V and 6 bases at J; junction bases unmatched: 6. CDR3 length: 16 residues. For the CDR3, the DNA is TGTGCCTGGAGTGTACCGGGTAGCGGGAGGGCCGGGGAGCTGTTTTTT. Translation gives CAWSVPGSGRAGELFF.

This clone was seen a handful of times. This rearrangement joins TRBV25-1 to TRBJ1-4, with D perhaps TRBD1 (5 bases). Germline lookup yields CDR1 MGHDK and CDR2 SYGVNS. The CDR3 contains 14 residues. V shed 11 bases and J shed 0 bases, with 13 bases lying between them. CDR3 DNA sequence: TGTGCCTCCTCCAGGGTCGCAACTAATGAAAAACTGTTTTTT. As protein: CASSRVATNEKLFF.

This clone was observed once. CDR3 sequence (DNA): TGCGCCAGCAGTTTAGCGGGAAGGTACAATGAGCAGTTCTTC. Protein sequence: CASSLAGRYNEQFF. The chain carries TRBV4-3 and TRBJ2-1, with TRBD2 identical over 8 bases. Germline V CDR1 and CDR2: LGHNA, YSLEER. The ends lost 6 bases at V and 4 bases at J; junction bases unmatched: 5. This CDR3 comprises 14 residues.

V gene TRBV11-2 combines with J gene TRBJ2-5, with 9 bases identical to TRBD2. Germline values: CDR1 SGHAT, CDR2 FQNNGV. J was trimmed by 5 bases and V by 2 bases; bases with no gene match: 9. This CDR3 region has 16 residues. CDR3 in amino acids: CASSLLAGGLRETQYF. The CDR3 coding sequence is TGTGCCAGCAGCTTATTGGCGGGGGGGTTGAGGGAGACCCAGTACTTC. Drawing the rest from reference TRBV11-2 and TRBJ2-5, the complete variable domain is EAGVAQSPRYKIIEKRQSVAFWCNPISGHATLYWYQQILGQGPKLLIQFQNNGVVDDSQLPKDRFSAERLKGVDSTLKIQPAKLEDSAVYLCASSLLAGGLRETQYFGPGTRLLVL.

This rearrangement joins TRBV7-8 to TRBJ2-7; D unclear. Trimming removed 4 bases at V and 6 bases at J, with 10 bases between. This CDR3 spans 12 amino acids. The germline V gene encodes CDR1 SGHVS and CDR2 FQNEAQ. The CDR3 protein is CASSSDFSEQYF. Here the CDR3 DNA reads TGTGCCAGCAGCTCCGACTTTAGCGAGCAGTACTTC.

V gene TRBV5-1 combines with J gene TRBJ1-1, with D hard to call. The V gene's germline CDR1 is SGHRS and CDR2 YFSETQ. The ends were cut back, 2 bases at V and 6 bases at J, with 11 bases in the middle. The CDR3 contains 13 residues. This chain's CDR3 is CASSFQFAAEAFF. The DNA for the CDR3 is TGCGCCAGCAGCTTCCAGTTTGCTGCTGAAGCTTTCTTT.

The rearrangement uses TRBV6-5 and TRBJ1-1; tentatively, D is TRBD1 (6 bases). The V gene lost 0 bases and the J gene lost 4 bases, with 9 bases spanning the gap. The CDR3 loop spans 14 amino acids. The V gene's germline CDR1 is MNHEY and CDR2 SVGAGI. Written as DNA, the CDR3 is TGTGCCAGCAGTTACTCTACAGGGACCACTGAAGCTTTCTTT. Protein: CASSYSTGTTEAFF.

This chain connects TRBV13 to TRBJ2-1; 8 bases are shared with TRBD1. The trim removed 5 bases at V and 10 bases at J, leaving 16 bases unmatched. The germline V gene has CDR1 PRHDT and CDR2 FYEKMQ (reference sequence). The CDR3 extends over 16 amino acids. The chain's CDR3 is CASSIWTGLTSSEQFF. The CDR3 DNA reads as TGTGCCAGCAGCATTTGGACAGGGCTGACTAGTTCCGAGCAGTTCTTC. The variable domain in full, with the rest retrieved from reference TRBV13 and TRBJ2-1, is AAGVIQSPRHLIKEKRETATLKCYPIPRHDTVYWYQQGPGQDPQFLISFYEKMQSDKGSIPDRFSAQQFSDYHSELNMSSLELGDSALYFCASSIWTGLTSSEQFFGPGTRLTVL.

The J gene is TRBJ1-5, the V gene TRBV28; D is possibly TRBD1 (5 bases). The CDR3 totals 19 residues. Trimming removed 3 bases at V and 0 bases at J, with 21 bases between. From germline, CDR1 is MDHEN and CDR2 SYDVKM. The CDR3 nucleotides read TGTGCCAGCAGTTTGGTCTTGGCGACAGACTCCTATAGCAATCAGCCCCAGCATTTT. It translates to CASSLVLATDSYSNQPQHF.

This clone was counted only a few times. This rearrangement joins TRBV5-8 to TRBJ2-7, with 11 nucleotides matching TRBD2. In germline, CDR1 is SGHTS, CDR2 YDEGEE. This CDR3 is built from 17 residues. Germline trimming cut 2 bases from V and 0 bases from J; bases unmatched to any gene: 7. This CDR3 is CASSFTGTSGSSYEQYF. DNA of the CDR3: TGTGCCAGCAGCTTCACCGGGACTAGCGGTAGCTCCTACGAGCAGTACTTC.

The V and J genes are TRBV5-1 and TRBJ2-3; D is unresolved. The V end lost 0 bases, the J end lost 2 bases, and 7 bases lay between the germline ends. The germline CDR1 and CDR2 sequences are SGHRS and YFSETQ. This CDR3 has 14 amino acids. CDR3 residues: CASSLEQSTDTQYF. As DNA, the CDR3 is TGCGCCAGCAGCTTGGAACAGTCCACAGATACGCAGTATTTT.

The chain recombines TRBV27 with TRBJ2-1, with 11 nucleotides matching TRBD1. Germline trimming cut 5 bases from V and 4 bases from J; bases unmatched to any gene: 4. CDR1 and CDR2 (germline): MNHEY, SMNVEV (reference sequence). The CDR3 totals 15 residues. CDR3 DNA sequence: TGTGCCAGCAGTCTGGGACAGGGGGTTTACAATGAGCAGTTCTTC. The encoded protein is CASSLGQGVYNEQFF.

The chain recombines TRBV27 with TRBJ2-3; 7 positions agree with TRBD2. CDR1 is MNHEY and CDR2 is SMNVEV in the germline V gene (reference sequence). This CDR3 has 17 amino acids. Trimming removed 2 bases from V and 5 bases from J; junction bases left unmatched: 13. The CDR3 spells CASSLGTGGFSRDTQYF. The CDR3 nucleotides read TGTGCCAGCAGTTTAGGGACGGGGGGTTTCTCTCGAGATACGCAGTATTTT.

V gene TRBV2 combines with J gene TRBJ1-2; 9 nucleotides align to TRBD1. Germline CDR1 is SNHLY and CDR2 is FYNNEI. With V trimmed by 10 bases and J by 8 bases, 17 bases remained unmatched. The CDR3 loop spans 15 amino acids. In nucleotides, the CDR3 is TGTGCCATCCTAGGACAGGGGAGACTACGGGGAGGCTACACCTTC. This gives the protein CAILGQGRLRGGYTF.

V is TRBV7-2 and J is TRBJ2-7; 7 bases align to TRBD2. This CDR3 is built from 13 residues. Trimming removed 2 bases from V and 4 bases from J; junction bases left unmatched: 2. Looked up from germline, CDR1 is SGHTA and CDR2 is FQGNSA. CDR3 nucleotides: TGTGCCAGCAGCTTAACGGGGGGTTACGAGCAGTACTTC. Protein sequence: CASSLTGGYEQYF.

This clone was seen only a few times. This chain uses TRBV7-2 with TRBJ2-7; maybe TRBD2 (6 bases). Germline V lookup: CDR1 SGHTA, CDR2 FQGNSA. Between the trimmed V and J ends, which lost 4 bases and 2 bases, there was a span of 15 bases. The CDR3 loop spans 15 amino acids. The CDR3, as DNA: TGTGCCAGCAGCTCGGCCGGGGGAACTGCCTACGAGCAGTACTTC. Translating gives CASSSAGGTAYEQYF. Full variable domain (remainder filled in from reference TRBV7-2 and TRBJ2-7): GAGVSQSPSNKVTEKGKDVELRCDPISGHTALYWYRQSLGQGLEFLIYFQGNSAPDKSGLPSDRFSAERTGGSVSTLTIQRTQQEDSAVYLCASSSAGGTAYEQYFGPGTRLTVT.

This clone was seen a handful of times. The chain has TRBV27 and TRBJ2-7, with D hard to call. Between the trimmed V and J ends, which lost 2 bases and 0 bases, there was a span of 11 bases. Germline-derived CDR1 and CDR2 are MNHEY and SMNVEV (reference sequence). CDR3 size: 15 residues. Here the CDR3 reads CASSLDVPSSYEQYF. The CDR3 bases are TGTGCCAGCAGTTTAGATGTACCTAGCTCCTACGAGCAGTACTTC.

The chain recombines TRBV7-6 with TRBJ1-1; maybe TRBD1 (5 bases). Trimming removed 7 bases at V and 0 bases at J, with 9 bases between. Germline V CDR1 and CDR2: SGHVS, FNYEAQ. The length of the CDR3 is 13 residues. For the CDR3, the DNA is TGTGCCAGCAAGACAGCCATGAACACTGAAGCTTTCTTT. As protein: CASKTAMNTEAFF.

V and J are TRBV19 and TRBJ1-2; D unresolved. The CDR3 covers 16 residues. Germline V lookup: CDR1 LNHDA, CDR2 SQIVND (reference sequence). V lost 3 bases and J 0 bases, leaving 14 bases between the germline ends. CDR3 in DNA: TGTGCCAGTAGTATCCGGCGTACTAGAGCTAACTATGGCTACACCTTC. Protein sequence: CASSIRRTRANYGYTF.

The chain is built from TRBV6-5 and TRBJ1-2, with 7 bases lining up with TRBD1. V was pared by 6 bases and J by 0 bases, with 7 bases of the junction left unmatched. CDR1 is MNHEY, CDR2 SVGAGI, per germline. The length of the CDR3 is 15 residues. The CDR3 nucleotides read TGTGCCAGCAGATCAACAGGGGTAGCTAACTATGGCTACACCTTC. This gives the protein CASRSTGVANYGYTF.

The rearrangement links TRBV6-5 to TRBJ1-3; TRBD1 aligns across 8 bases. The CDR3 is made up of 14 amino acids. The ends lost 7 bases at V and 4 bases at J; junction bases unmatched: 6. Germline values: CDR1 MNHEY, CDR2 SVGAGI. The CDR3 DNA reads TGTGCCAGCACCCGCACAGGGGGAGGAAACACCATATATTTT. Its translation: CASTRTGGGNTIYF.

This clone came up once. J is TRBJ1-5 and V is TRBV19, with 8 bases matching TRBD1. This CDR3 comprises 17 residues. V lost 5 bases and J lost 2; bases outside the gene matches: 11. Germline V gene sequence: CDR1 LNHDA, CDR2 SQIVND (reference sequence). This CDR3 is CASSPAGGLLGNQPQHF. CDR3 bases: TGTGCCAGTAGTCCGGCAGGGGGCCTACTGGGCAATCAGCCCCAGCATTTT.

The rearrangement joins TRBV4-3 to TRBJ1-5, with 9 bases aligning to TRBD1. Germline CDR1 LGHNA, CDR2 YSLEER. With 3 bases clipped from V and 5 bases from J, the junction kept 5 bases outside the gene matches. The CDR3 is 15 amino acids. The CDR3 nucleotides are TGCGCCAGCAGCCAGGAAACAGGGGGCGATCAGCCCCAGCATTTT. Translation gives CASSQETGGDQPQHF.

This rearrangement joins TRBV6-1 to TRBJ2-7; TRBD2 aligns across 9 bases. The germline CDR1 and CDR2 sequences are MNHNS and SASEGT. The junction had 4 bases not matched to a gene; V was cut back by 2 bases and J by 2 bases. The CDR3 has 15 amino acids. The CDR3 region has the DNA TGTGCCAGCAGTGAACTGACTAGCGGAACCTACGAGCAGTACTTC. Protein: CASSELTSGTYEQYF.

The rearrangement links TRBV19 to TRBJ2-3; 9 positions agree with TRBD2. The CDR3 runs 17 residues. Trimming removed 1 base from V and 6 bases from J; junction bases left unmatched: 11. Germline V gives CDR1 LNHDA, CDR2 SQIVND (reference sequence). The CDR3 sequence is CASSIGPRAGGPDTQYF. CDR3 bases: TGTGCCAGTAGTATAGGACCTCGGGCGGGAGGGCCGGATACGCAGTATTTT.